The sequence of this TCR beta chain was determined in a study of blood T cell repertoires in COVID-19. Overall study: The samples span acute and convalescent COVID-19 from the United States, Italy and Spain. T cells, B-cell-depleted T cells, or PBMCs supplied cDNA or gDNA.

Participants were aged about 18 to 90 years from some 24 US areas. Unmatched junction bases numbered 7, after V lost 9 bases and J lost 7 bases. CDR3 size: 13 residues. Per the germline V gene, CDR1 is KGHDR and CDR2 is SFDVKD. Clones were read by immunoSEQ multiplex PCR, and TCRdb kept only the in-frame ones, dropping some. The sample lists about 400,000 clones, nearly 90% occurring once. The chain has TRBV24-1 and TRBJ2-1, with 8 bases identical to TRBD2. The receptor comes from a woman aged 18-29 years with acute COVID-19. Sequenced sample: PBMCs or T cells enriched from blood (not recorded which). This CDR3 is CATEAGGGNEQFF. CDR3 DNA sequence: TGTGCCACCGAGGCGGGGGGAGGGAATGAGCAGTTCTTC.